The 31 T cell receptor beta chains below all came from one sample that was sequenced in a study of T-cell memory formation after mild COVID-19. TCRdb analysed the 5' RACE reads with MiXCR anew, one entry per CDR3 protein. The data contain around 130,000 distinct CDR3 sequences, about 15% of them seen just once; the ten biggest clones take up approximately 14%. The sequenced material came from PBMCs or a T cell subset sorted from them (not recorded which). The receptors stem from an adult woman who had mild COVID-19 (a few samples of this study predate the infection). Cell type and time point are not known.

This clonotype was counted a few times. Its ends do not fully match the called genes, so a read error is possible. This chain links TRBV12-3 or TRBV12-4 with TRBJ2-7; D may match TRBD1 or TRBD2 (5 bases each). The CDR3 sequence is 17 residues long. CDR3 sequence reads: CASSLASGTGNLHEQYF. CDR3 DNA: TGTGCCAGCAGCTTAGCTTCCGGGACGGGAAACCTCCACGAGCAGTACTTC.

V usage is TRBV6-5 and J usage is TRBJ2-2, with TRBD2 matching 10 bases. Germline V gives CDR1 MNHEY, CDR2 SVGAGI. V trimming: 2 bases; J trimming: 10 bases; junction bases outside the gene matches: 7. The CDR3 consists of 15 residues. The CDR3: CASSYQRGGPVELFF. DNA of the CDR3: TGTGCCAGCAGTTACCAGCGGGGGGGCCCCGTGGAGCTGTTTTTT.

The chain combines TRBV6-6 with TRBJ2-1; 10 positions match TRBD1. J was trimmed by 2 bases and V by 6 bases; bases with no gene match: 4. The CDR3 has 15 amino acids. In germline, CDR1 is MNHNY, CDR2 SVGAGI (reference sequence). The CDR3 sequence: CASSLGQGTYNEQFF. DNA for the CDR3: TGTGCCAGCAGCTTGGGACAGGGGACCTACAATGAGCAGTTCTTC.

This clonotype was counted only a few times. The V call is TRBV5-1, the J call TRBJ1-1; 8 nucleotides align to TRBD1. The germline CDR1 and CDR2 sequences are SGHRS and YFSETQ. V lost 2 bases, J lost 6 bases, and 3 bases stayed unmatched. The CDR3 is 13 amino acids. Written as DNA, the CDR3 is TGCGCCAGCAGCTTCAGGGGGCGCGCTGAAGCTTTCTTT. Its translation: CASSFRGRAEAFF.

There are a few counts of this clonotype. The rearrangement links TRBV29-1 to TRBJ2-1; 8 nucleotides line up with TRBD2. There are 15 residues in the CDR3. Per the germline V gene, CDR1 is SQVTM and CDR2 is ANQGSEA. With 7 bases clipped from V and 4 bases from J, the junction kept 12 bases outside the gene matches. This CDR3 reads CSAVEDLAGYNEQFF. CDR3 DNA sequence: TGCAGCGCTGTGGAGGATTTAGCGGGATACAATGAGCAGTTCTTC.

The V gene is TRBV2, the J gene TRBJ2-1; possibly TRBD2 for D (6 bases). Germline CDR1 reads SNHLY; CDR2 reads FYNNEI. Trimming pared 4 bases from V and 8 bases from J, leaving 18 bases between. The CDR3 covers 15 residues. The CDR3 DNA sequence: TGTGCCAGCAGTGTCCCCTGGCGGGACGGGGATGAGCAGTTCTTC. Translating it yields CASSVPWRDGDEQFF.

This clonotype was counted a few times. The rearrangement uses TRBV12-3 or TRBV12-4 and TRBJ2-2; 9 bases are a match to TRBD2. The CDR3 extends over 14 amino acids. With V trimmed by 6 bases and J by 5 bases, 4 bases remained unmatched. The CDR3 spells CASSPSGGTGELFF. CDR3 bases: TGTGCCAGCAGCCCCAGCGGGGGGACCGGGGAGCTGTTTTTT.

This clonotype was counted only a few times. The chain has TRBV12-3 or TRBV12-4 and TRBJ2-7; 10 nucleotides line up with TRBD1. This CDR3 contains 14 residues. V shed 7 bases and J 3 bases; nucleotides not matched to a gene: 6. For the CDR3, the DNA is TGTGCCAGCAAAGGACAGGGGGTTAGCTACGAGCAGTACTTC. Translated: CASKGQGVSYEQYF.

The genes are TRBV25-1 and TRBJ2-5; D is unresolved. Germline values: CDR1 MGHDK, CDR2 SYGVNS. The CDR3 is made up of 17 amino acids. The V end was cut by 1 base, the J end by 5 bases, with 20 bases between. The CDR3 protein is CASSESLPAVHGETQYF. The CDR3 nucleotides are TGTGCCAGCAGTGAATCCCTCCCCGCGGTACATGGGGAGACCCAGTACTTC.

This clonotype was seen more than once but under ten times. The rearrangement uses TRBV10-3 and TRBJ2-5; D may be TRBD2 (5 bases). Germline CDR1 is ENHRY and CDR2 is SYGVKD. Trimming cost V 4 bases and J 0 bases, with 12 bases left between them. The CDR3 runs 15 residues. The CDR3 DNA follows: TGTGCCATCAGTGGGACGGACGGGGACCAAGAGACCCAGTACTTC. Amino acids: CAISGTDGDQETQYF.

In DNA form, the CDR3 reads TGTGCCACCACCCTTGACCAGCGCTATGGCTACACCTTC. It yields the protein CATTLDQRYGYTF. This sequence joins TRBV12-3 or TRBV12-4 and TRBJ1-2; D is uncertain. The V end was cut by 10 bases, the J end by 4 bases, with 16 bases between. This CDR3 has 13 amino acids.

CDR3 sequence: CASSNPNELEAFF. The DNA for the CDR3 is TGTGCCAGCAGCAACCCCAACGAGCTTGAAGCTTTCTTT. This chain connects TRBV7-2 to TRBJ1-1; D not resolved. Trimming cost V 5 bases and J 7 bases, with 14 bases left between them. The CDR3 sequence is 13 residues long. Per the germline V gene, CDR1 is SGHTA and CDR2 is FQGNSA.

This chain links TRBV12-3 or TRBV12-4 with TRBJ2-7; D is unresolved. V shed 6 bases and J shed 2 bases, with 11 bases lying between them. CDR3 size: 13 residues. Here the CDR3 reads CASSPVPPYEQYF. The CDR3 bases are TGTGCCAGCAGCCCGGTCCCCCCCTACGAGCAGTACTTC.

This clonotype was detected only a few times. V is TRBV3-1 and J is TRBJ1-2; no clear D. CDR3 length: 12 amino acids. Trimming cost V 4 bases and J 8 bases, with 11 bases left between them. CDR1 and CDR2 from the germline V gene are LGHDT and YNNKEL (reference sequence). The CDR3 DNA sequence: TGTGCCAGCAGCCCAAGTGGAGAAGGCTACACCTTC. Translation gives CASSPSGEGYTF.

The CDR3 coding sequence is TGTGCCAGCAAGGGGAGCTCCTACGAGCAGTACTTC. Amino acid sequence: CASKGSSYEQYF. The V and J genes are TRBV7-8 and TRBJ2-7, with D possibly being TRBD1 or TRBD2 (5 bases each). The CDR3 has 12 amino acids. V was trimmed by 7 bases and J by 0 bases, leaving 7 bases between them. Germline CDR1 SGHVS, CDR2 FQNEAQ.

This rearrangement joins TRBV11-3 to TRBJ2-7; 8 bases line up with TRBD1. Germline CDR1 SGHNT, CDR2 YENEEA. The CDR3 extends over 16 amino acids. Losses at the gene ends were 5 bases for V and 0 bases for J; bases not matched to a gene: 9. CDR3 residues: CASSPDRGPNSYEQYF. CDR3 in DNA: TGTGCCAGCAGCCCCGACAGGGGACCCAACTCCTACGAGCAGTACTTC.

This chain joins TRBV3-1 and TRBJ2-2; 10 nucleotides align to TRBD2. This CDR3 is built from 19 residues. Germline lookup yields CDR1 LGHDT and CDR2 YNNKEL (reference sequence). The J segment lost 0 bases and the V segment lost 1 base, leaving 8 bases of the junction unmatched. CDR3 bases: TGTGCCAGCAGCCAAGTTAGTTGGCTAGCGGGGGCGAACACCGGGGAGCTGTTTTTT. Translation: CASSQVSWLAGANTGELFF.

J is TRBJ2-3 and V is TRBV7-2; D is uncertain. This CDR3 contains 14 residues. In germline, CDR1 is SGHTA, CDR2 FQGNSA. The V end lost 0 bases, the J end lost 1 base, and 5 bases lay between the germline ends. The CDR3 nucleotides are TGTGCCAGCAGCTTAGCGTTGGGCACAGATACGCAGTATTTT. Translation gives CASSLALGTDTQYF.

This clonotype was detected a few times. The CDR3 sequence: CASSRGRAGTGELFF. As DNA, the CDR3 is TGTGCCAGCAGTAGAGGGCGGGCAGGTACCGGGGAGCTGTTTTTT. The chain has TRBV6-6 and TRBJ2-2; a possible D gene is TRBD2 (5 bases). Trimming stripped 5 bases from V and 5 bases from J, with 15 bases between. Per the germline V gene, CDR1 is MNHNY and CDR2 is SVGAGI (reference sequence). The CDR3 runs to 15 residues.

This clonotype has a handful of counts. The rearrangement links TRBV18 to TRBJ1-6, with TRBD1 identical over 10 bases. The germline CDR1 and CDR2 sequences are KGHSH and LQKENI. V dropped 6 bases and J dropped 10; count of bases not matched to a gene: 3. The CDR3 loop spans 13 amino acids. The CDR3 coding sequence is TGTGCCAGCTCCGGGACAGGGGACTCACCCCTCCACTTT. Translation: CASSGTGDSPLHF.

The sample holds a few counts of this clonotype. This rearrangement joins TRBV7-9 to TRBJ2-2, with D perhaps matching TRBD1 (5 bases). This CDR3 spans 14 amino acids. Germline values: CDR1 SEHNR, CDR2 FQNEAQ (reference sequence). Deletions cut 8 bases from V and 0 bases from J, with 10 bases between. CDR3 amino acids: CASGRTTNTGELFF. The DNA of the CDR3 is TGTGCCAGCGGCCGGACAACGAACACCGGGGAGCTGTTTTTT.

The chain carries TRBV15 and TRBJ2-7, with TRBD1 as a possible D gene (6 bases). Between the trimmed V and J ends, which lost 0 bases and 4 bases, there was a span of 10 bases. Germline V gene lookup returns CDR1 LNHNV and CDR2 YYDKDF (reference sequence). The CDR3 has 14 amino acids. CDR3 in DNA: TGTGCCACCAGCAGAGAAGGGGGATCTTACGAGCAGTACTTC. This encodes CATSREGGSYEQYF.

This clonotype was observed a few times. The rearrangement joins TRBV5-1 to TRBJ1-2, with 8 nucleotides matching TRBD1. CDR1 and CDR2 (germline): SGHRS, YFSETQ. The CDR3 is 19 residues long. V was clipped by 3 bases and J by 6 bases; unmatched bases: 22. CDR3 DNA sequence: TGCGCCAGCAGCTCGGGTCGGGGGACAGGTGACCGGGAGGCGGATGGCTACACCTTC. Translating it yields CASSSGRGTGDREADGYTF.

The chain has TRBV9 and TRBJ2-5, with D perhaps TRBD1 (5 bases). This CDR3 spans 13 amino acids. Germline loops: CDR1 SGDLS, CDR2 YYNGEE. V shed 5 bases and J shed 4 bases, with 12 bases lying between them. CDR3 protein: CASSEGVSETQYF. In nucleotides, the CDR3 is TGTGCCAGCAGTGAAGGGGTGTCAGAGACCCAGTACTTC.

This clonotype was seen more than once but under ten times. The chain links TRBV5-6 to TRBJ2-1; 8 positions agree with TRBD2. J gave up 10 bases and V 0 bases, and 3 bases lay outside the gene matches. Germline assignment: CDR1 SGHDT and CDR2 YYEEEE. This CDR3 is 13 amino acids long. The CDR3 is CASSLGREGEQFF. DNA of the CDR3: TGTGCCAGCAGCTTGGGACGGGAGGGAGAGCAGTTCTTC.

The J gene is TRBJ2-7, the V gene TRBV20-1; 7 bases agree with TRBD2. Germline loops: CDR1 DFQATT, CDR2 SNEGSKA (reference sequence). The CDR3 is 13 amino acids. Germline trimming cut 2 bases from V and 1 base from J; bases unmatched to any gene: 2. CDR3: CSARLGLSYEQYF. CDR3 sequence (DNA): TGCAGTGCTAGACTGGGACTATCCTACGAGCAGTACTTC.

The chain couples TRBV29-1 to TRBJ2-1; 10 bases fit TRBD2. Germline trimming cut 4 bases from V and 12 bases from J; bases unmatched to any gene: 9. Germline V gene data show CDR1 as SQVTM and CDR2 as ANQGSEA. The CDR3 covers 13 residues. CDR3 sequence (DNA): TGCAGCGTTGTCCCTAGCGGGAGAGGAGGGCAGTTCTTC. It translates to CSVVPSGRGGQFF.

Only a few counts were recorded for this clonotype. The V gene is TRBV2, the J gene TRBJ2-7; D remains unclear. From germline, CDR1 is SNHLY and CDR2 FYNNEI. The CDR3 consists of 12 residues. Trimming removed 5 bases at V and 0 bases at J, with 5 bases between. CDR3 residues: CASSYVSYEQYF. CDR3 DNA sequence: TGTGCCAGCAGTTACGTCTCCTACGAGCAGTACTTC.

The gene calls are TRBV6-6 and TRBJ2-1; the match to TRBD2 covers 7 bases. The CDR3 is 15 residues long. Germline V gene sequence: CDR1 MNHNY, CDR2 SVGAGI (reference sequence). Trimming took 3 bases from V and 3 from J; bases not matched to a gene: 5. DNA for the CDR3: TGTGCCAGCAGTTATAACACGGGGGGCTACAATGAGCAGTTCTTC. Translation: CASSYNTGGYNEQFF.

This clonotype was observed at least ten times. The chain recombines TRBV2 with TRBJ2-7; D might be TRBD1 (6 bases). Trimming shortened V by 4 bases and J by 0 bases, and 19 bases separated the two germline ends. This CDR3 comprises 17 residues. Germline CDR1 SNHLY, CDR2 FYNNEI. The CDR3 DNA reads TGTGCCAGCAGTGGAGACTTCGACAGGCCCGCCTCCTACGAGCAGTACTTC. Its protein is CASSGDFDRPASYEQYF.

This clonotype has a handful of counts. The rearrangement links TRBV18 to TRBJ2-7; D may be TRBD2 (6 bases). Trimming removed 6 bases from V and 1 base from J, with 13 bases in between. Germline V lookup: CDR1 KGHSH, CDR2 LQKENI. This CDR3 has 14 amino acids. The CDR3 DNA is TGTGCCAGCTCGGGGGGTTCGGGGTCCTACGAGCAGTACTTC. Translated, it gives CASSGGSGSYEQYF.